This T cell receptor beta chain was found in a study of T cells in Graves' hyperthyroidism and ophthalmopathy. Amplified TCR beta CDR3 regions derived from RNA transcripts. An initial round of RT-PCR targeting the TCR CDR3 relied on the HTBI primer set. TCRdb re-called the multiplex PCR reads through MiXCR, storing one row per CDR3 protein. The sample includes 93,000 or so distinct CDR3 sequences, 47% of them seen just once. This clonotype has ten or more counts. Its antigen is undetermined. The CDR3 is 13 amino acids. Trimming took 3 bases from V and 3 from J, leaving 6 bases between them. The germline V gene has CDR1 MNHNS and CDR2 SASEGT. Regarding the study as a whole: Blood also held most thyroid clonotypes expanded beyond 0.001.

Hyperthyroidism, newly diagnosed and lasting under 2 months, affected patients aged 18 to 65. Cells are PBMCs isolated from roughly 9.2 ml of fresh blood. The chain is built from TRBV6-1 and TRBJ1-5; no reliable D call. The sequence was collected from a middle-aged man with Graves' hyperthyroidism. The sequencing sample was made of blood. The CDR3 sequence is CASSERDNQPQHF. The CDR3 DNA reads TGTGCCAGCAGTGAGAGGGACAATCAGCCCCAGCATTTT.